These 17 T cell receptor beta chains share one sample of origin, sequenced in a study of cytomegalovirus exposure and HLA in healthy donors. The PCR used 60 Vbeta and 13 Jbeta primers. Libraries were prepared by immunoSEQ multiplex PCR; TCRdb keeps only in-frame clonotypes and omits some of them. This repertoire shows 200,000 to 250,000 clones, approximately 78% found once; its top ten account for approximately 0.49%. What was sequenced was PBMCs. Source of these receptors: a boy between 10 and 17 years old in good health and CMV-seronegative.

This clone showed up just once. The gene calls are TRBV6-4 and TRBJ1-2; D not resolved. V lost 4 bases, J lost 4 bases, and 10 bases lay in between. CDR1 is MRHNA, CDR2 SNTAGT, per germline. The CDR3 runs 13 residues. This CDR3 is CASSGLPFYGYTF. In DNA, the CDR3 is TGTGCCAGCAGTGGACTACCTTTCTATGGCTACACCTTC.

The V call is TRBV29-1, the J call TRBJ1-2; 9 bases fit TRBD1. The J segment lost 7 bases and the V segment lost 1 base, leaving 10 bases of the junction unmatched. The germline V gene has CDR1 SQVTM and CDR2 ANQGSEA. CDR3 length: 15 residues. This CDR3 is CSVEVPGQGLFGYTF. The CDR3 nucleotides read TGCAGCGTTGAAGTTCCGGGACAGGGTTTGTTTGGCTACACCTTC.

The chain employs TRBV13 and TRBJ2-2; D may be TRBD2 (6 bases). Trimming stripped 5 bases from V and 1 base from J, with 11 bases between. Germline V gene lookup returns CDR1 PRHDT and CDR2 FYEKMQ (reference sequence). This CDR3 has 15 residues. CDR3 coding DNA: TGTGCCAGCAGCCGGGGGACTCTGAACACCGGGGAGCTGTTTTTT. This codes for CASSRGTLNTGELFF.

This clone was counted a single time. This chain connects TRBV11-3 to TRBJ2-7, with TRBD2 matching 7 bases. V lost 5 bases to trimming and J lost 0 bases; unmatched junction nucleotides: 7. CDR1 and CDR2 (germline): SGHNT, YENEEA. The CDR3 consists of 15 residues. The CDR3 protein is CASSRTGGGSYEQYF. The CDR3 DNA reads as TGTGCCAGCAGCCGAACCGGCGGGGGCTCCTACGAGCAGTACTTC.

This sequence joins TRBV11-2 and TRBJ2-1; 10 bases line up with TRBD2. The CDR3 runs to 16 residues. The V and J ends lost 6 bases and 0 bases, in that order; junction bases with no gene match: 5. Germline loops: CDR1 SGHAT, CDR2 FQNNGV. The CDR3 DNA reads as TGTGCCAGCAGTCGGACTAGCGGCTTCTCCTACAATGAGCAGTTCTTC. Its translation is CASSRTSGFSYNEQFF.

The chain couples TRBV11-1 to TRBJ2-7, with 8 bases that match TRBD1. Germline CDR1 SGHAT, CDR2 FQDESV (reference sequence). Trimming at V came to 4 bases and at J to 4 bases, leaving 6 bases not matched to a gene. The CDR3 covers 14 residues. The CDR3: CASSSRTGWYEQYF. The CDR3 DNA follows: TGTGCCAGCAGCTCCCGGACAGGGTGGTACGAGCAGTACTTC.

This chain uses TRBV18 with TRBJ1-2; 8 bases are a match to TRBD1. The CDR3 is 15 amino acids. V dropped 3 bases and J dropped 3; count of bases not matched to a gene: 6. Germline values: CDR1 KGHSH, CDR2 LQKENI. CDR3 nucleotides: TGTGCCAGCTCACCCCGACAGGGGAGTTACTATGGCTACACCTTC. This gives the protein CASSPRQGSYYGYTF.

J is TRBJ1-2 and V is TRBV6-1, with D unresolved. The V end was cut by 5 bases, the J end by 6 bases, with 7 bases between. This CDR3 has 11 residues. CDR1 and CDR2 from the germline V gene are MNHNS and SASEGT. CDR3: CASSYRDGYTF. CDR3 DNA sequence: TGTGCCAGCAGTTACAGAGATGGCTACACCTTC.

The V and J genes are TRBV2 and TRBJ2-1; 11 nucleotides align to TRBD1. Trimming took 7 bases from V and 6 from J; bases not matched to a gene: 8. CDR3 length equals 15 residues. From germline, CDR1 is SNHLY and CDR2 FYNNEI. The CDR3 sequence is CASIPGQGVINEQFF. As DNA, the CDR3 is TGTGCCAGCATTCCGGGACAGGGGGTAATCAATGAGCAGTTCTTC.

The chain is built from TRBV18 and TRBJ2-7; possible D gene TRBD1, 6 bases. CDR3 size: 16 residues. V was clipped by 5 bases and J by 0 bases, with 17 bases between them. Germline V gene sequence: CDR1 KGHSH, CDR2 LQKENI. The CDR3 here is CASSNIPRGSSYEQYF. CDR3 bases: TGTGCCAGCTCAAATATTCCTAGGGGGTCCTCCTACGAGCAGTACTTC.

The table lists this clone with a count of one. At one end, the junction sequence differs from germline, possibly due to a read error. This sequence joins TRBV7-9 and TRBJ1-5; TRBD1 matches at 8 bases. The CDR3 contains 17 residues. Per the germline V gene, CDR1 is SEHNR and CDR2 is FQNEAQ (reference sequence). CDR3 region: CSSSPTPDRVSVQPQHF. The DNA of the CDR3 is TGTTCCAGCAGCCCCACCCCGGACAGGGTGAGCGTTCAGCCCCAGCATTTT.

The CDR3 DNA is TGTGCCAGCAGCTTGGGACAGGGTGTTTATGGCTACACCTTC. Amino acids: CASSLGQGVYGYTF. The V gene is TRBV5-4, the J gene TRBJ1-2, with 7 bases identical to TRBD1. Germline V gene data show CDR1 as SGHNT and CDR2 as YYREEE (reference sequence). This CDR3 region has 14 residues. Unmatched junction bases numbered 4, after V lost 0 bases and J lost 5 bases.

The V and J genes are TRBV14 and TRBJ1-1; perhaps TRBD1 as D (6 bases). The V and J ends lost 0 bases and 10 bases respectively, with 15 bases between them. This CDR3 region has 14 residues. CDR1 is SGHDN and CDR2 is FVKESK in the germline V gene. CDR3 protein: CASSQDSGVSRAFF. DNA for the CDR3: TGTGCCAGCAGCCAAGATTCAGGGGTGAGTCGAGCTTTCTTT.

The chain links TRBV7-6 to TRBJ1-4; D remains ambiguous. CDR3 size: 16 residues. Trimming left V 5 bases short and J 0 bases short, with 13 bases between. Germline CDR1 SGHVS, CDR2 FNYEAQ. The CDR3 protein is CASSLSIGATNEKLFF. CDR3 nucleotide sequence: TGTGCCAGCAGCCTTAGCATCGGGGCAACTAATGAAAAACTGTTTTTT.

The CDR3 protein is CASSGGGGYNSPLHF. DNA of the CDR3: TGTGCCAGCAGTGGGGGTGGGGGGTATAATTCACCCCTCCACTTT. The chain links TRBV25-1 to TRBJ1-6; D may be TRBD1 (5 bases). The CDR3 loop spans 15 amino acids. Germline V gene data show CDR1 as MGHDK and CDR2 as SYGVNS. The V and J ends lost 4 bases and 4 bases respectively, with 11 bases between them.

This clone has a handful of counts. The chain links TRBV2 to TRBJ1-4; D unresolved. This CDR3 has 13 amino acids. Trimming took off 2 bases at V and 8 bases at J, with 9 bases between the two ends. Germline V gene sequence: CDR1 SNHLY, CDR2 FYNNEI. The CDR3 DNA reads as TGTGCCAGCAGTGAACGGGGAGTGGAAAAACTGTTTTTT. It specifies CASSERGVEKLFF.

This chain connects TRBV14 to TRBJ1-1, with a possible D match to TRBD1 (5 bases). Trimming shortened V by 5 bases and J by 0 bases, and 13 bases separated the two germline ends. The germline CDR1 and CDR2 sequences are SGHDN and FVKESK. The CDR3 has 15 residues. The CDR3 DNA follows: TGTGCCAGCAGCTCCCGGGCAGGGCTGAACACTGAAGCTTTCTTT. This gives the protein CASSSRAGLNTEAFF.